This T cell receptor beta chain was documented in a study of PD-L1 blockade in urothelial cancer. Sequenced by immunoSEQ multiplex PCR; TCRdb stores in-frame clones only, minus some. This sample carries 43,000 or so clones, more than 70% of them seen once, and the ten largest clones take around 15%. Looked up from germline, CDR1 is SGHRS and CDR2 is YFSETQ. There are 16 residues in the CDR3. The V segment lost 4 bases and the J segment 3 bases; nucleotides outside the gene matches: 6. Time point: pretreatment peripheral blood. The specimen was PBMCs, collected around atezolizumab (anti-PD-L1) treatment. The V call is TRBV5-1, the J call TRBJ2-3, with 12 bases that match TRBD2. This TCR was recovered from a man between 60 and 70 years old with urothelial cancer. CDR3 protein: CASSPLLAGGTDTQYF. CDR3 DNA: TGCGCCAGCAGCCCGTTACTAGCGGGAGGAACAGATACGCAGTATTTT.